These 3 T cell receptor beta chains were sequenced from one sample in a study of somatic mutations in cytotoxic T cells in rheumatoid arthritis. Assay used: immunoSEQ multiplex PCR; TCRdb lists only in-frame clones, some missing. This sample has roughly 16,000 clones, with almost 85% found just once. Source material: CD8+ T cells sorted from blood. These receptor sequences come from a woman aged 45-59 years with rheumatoid arthritis.

The sample holds a few counts of this clone. This chain's CDR3 is CASSVAGSDTEAFF. CDR3 DNA sequence: TGTGCCAGTAGCGTTGCTGGGAGCGACACTGAAGCTTTCTTT. The rearrangement joins TRBV19 to TRBJ1-1, with no clear D. Germline CDR1 reads LNHDA; CDR2 reads SQIVND (reference sequence). The CDR3 extends over 14 amino acids. V was shortened by 6 bases and J by 3 bases, with 14 bases between the two germline ends.

J is TRBJ1-2 and V is TRBV27; D call uncertain. The germline V gene has CDR1 MNHEY and CDR2 SMNVEV (reference sequence). CDR3 length: 14 amino acids. Trimming shortened V by 6 bases and J by 2 bases, and 13 bases separated the two germline ends. The DNA for the CDR3 is TGTGCCAGCAGCCCACTCAACACAAACTATGGCTACACCTTC. This gives the protein CASSPLNTNYGYTF.

This chain joins TRBV5-5 and TRBJ2-1; tentatively, D is TRBD1 or TRBD2 (5 bases each). V was trimmed by 0 bases and J by 0 bases, leaving 10 bases between them. This CDR3 contains 16 residues. Per the germline V gene, CDR1 is SGHKS and CDR2 is YYEKEE (reference sequence). The CDR3 DNA reads TGTGCCAGCAGCTTGGGGGGGTTCCGCTCCTACAATGAGCAGTTCTTC. Protein: CASSLGGFRSYNEQFF.